Listed below are T cell receptor beta chains from one sample, sequenced in a study of T cell repertoires in ileal Crohn's disease. The table came from immunoSEQ multiplex PCR; TCRdb's copy has only in-frame clones and leaves some out. There are some 10,000 clones in the sample; 76% occur only once, and about 25% lies in the top ten. Sequenced sample: ileal tissue. The source is an adult with Crohn's disease. Each CDR3 is given with its conserved first and last residue. D genes are given only for firm matches. Clone size is shown for a subset of rows, as once, few, many or a class of expanded clone.

>-|TRBV5-1|TRBD1|TRBJ1-4
CASSLGPVGGGEKLFF
TGCGCCAGCAGCTTGGGCCCGGTAGGGGGCGGAGAAAAACTGTTTTTT
>medium-sized|TRBV18|-|TRBJ1-1
CASSPAGEFTEAFF
TGTGCCAGCTCACCAGCGGGCGAGTTCACTGAAGCTTTCTTT
>few|TRBV7-2|-|TRBJ2-7
CASSPVGGGRDEQYF
TGTGCCAGCAGCCCCGTTGGGGGGGGGCGTGACGAGCAGTACTTC
>-|TRBV5-5|TRBD2|TRBJ2-7
CASSLAAGEPYEQYF
TGTGCCAGCAGCTTGGCAGCGGGGGAACCTTACGAGCAGTACTTC
>-|TRBV6-1|TRBD1|TRBJ2-1
CASREQGAREQFF
TGTGCCAGCAGGGAACAGGGGGCTCGTGAGCAGTTCTTC
>-|TRBV28|-|TRBJ1-1
CASRGRPEAFF
TGTGCCAGCAGGGGGCGGCCTGAAGCTTTCTTT
>-|TRBV5-4|-|TRBJ2-3
CASSLTGRTDTQYF
TGTGCCAGCAGCTTGACAGGGCGCACAGATACGCAGTATTTT
>-|TRBV5-6|-|TRBJ2-3
CASSAQRFTDTQYF
TGTGCCAGCAGCGCGCAGCGGTTCACAGATACGCAGTATTTT
>-|TRBV7-9|-|TRBJ2-2
CARSPGENTGELFF
TGTGCCAGGAGTCCCGGGGAGAACACCGGGGAGCTGTTTTTT
>once|TRBV19|TRBD1|TRBJ2-1
CASGQAYNEQFF
TGTGCCAGTGGACAGGCCTACAATGAGCAGTTCTTC
>-|TRBV6-6|TRBD1|TRBJ2-3
CASRPGGTDTQYF
TGTGCCAGCCGTCCAGGGGGAACAGATACGCAGTATTTT